The 5 T cell receptor beta chains in this list originate from one sample, sequenced in a study of blood T cells in healthy people across ages. Primed by a sample-barcoded 5' primer and a J-beta primer mix, a second PCR proceeded for 7 to 11 cycles. TCRdb reprocessed the 5' RACE reads with MiXCR, giving one entry per CDR3 protein. The repertoire has about 1,400,000 distinct CDR3 sequences, around 39% of them found once; the top ten carry approximately 7.9%. Input material: blood. Receptor source: a woman between 18 and 29 years old in good health.

This clonotype was recorded a few times. This rearrangement joins TRBV29-1 to TRBJ2-3; 10 nucleotides line up with TRBD2. With 4 bases clipped from V and 4 bases from J, the junction kept 14 bases outside the gene matches. The germline V gene encodes CDR1 SQVTM and CDR2 ANQGSEA. The CDR3 has 17 amino acids. CDR3 bases: TGCAGCGTTGTGGGTCCCACAGCGGGAGGGCCGGCAGATACGCAGTATTTT. It translates to CSVVGPTAGGPADTQYF.

The CDR3 DNA sequence: TGCAGTGCTTCCTCGGACACTTGGTACCAAGAGACCCAGTACTTC. Its translation: CSASSDTWYQETQYF. The V call is TRBV20-1, the J call TRBJ2-5; tentative D call: TRBD1 (5 bases). Germline CDR1 reads DFQATT; CDR2 reads SNEGSKA (reference sequence). This CDR3 is 15 amino acids long. The V and J ends lost 5 bases and 0 bases respectively, with 16 bases between them.

The V gene is TRBV20-1, the J gene TRBJ2-5, with 15 bases that match TRBD2. This CDR3 is 16 amino acids long. Per germline, CDR1 DFQATT and CDR2 SNEGSKA (reference sequence). V gave up 1 base and J gave up 5 bases; unmatched junction bases: 5. CDR3 protein: CSARGTSGGAQETQYF. In DNA form, the CDR3 reads TGCAGTGCTAGAGGGACTAGCGGGGGGGCACAGGAGACCCAGTACTTC.

The rearrangement links TRBV10-3 to TRBJ1-1; D perhaps matches TRBD1 (6 bases). The germline gives CDR1 ENHRY, CDR2 SYGVKD. The length of the CDR3 is 15 residues. V lost 0 bases to trimming and J lost 4 bases, with 12 bases between them. The CDR3 protein is CAISESPGAGTEAFF. The DNA of the CDR3 is TGTGCCATCAGTGAGTCCCCGGGGGCGGGCACTGAAGCTTTCTTT.

This chain links TRBV24-1 with TRBJ1-5; D is uncertain. Germline assignment: CDR1 KGHDR and CDR2 SFDVKD. The germline V and J ends were trimmed by 2 bases and 0 bases, with 7 bases remaining between them. The CDR3 totals 15 residues. CDR3 coding DNA: TGTGCCACCAGTGATTCGGGATATAGCAATCAGCCCCAGCATTTT. The encoded protein is CATSDSGYSNQPQHF.